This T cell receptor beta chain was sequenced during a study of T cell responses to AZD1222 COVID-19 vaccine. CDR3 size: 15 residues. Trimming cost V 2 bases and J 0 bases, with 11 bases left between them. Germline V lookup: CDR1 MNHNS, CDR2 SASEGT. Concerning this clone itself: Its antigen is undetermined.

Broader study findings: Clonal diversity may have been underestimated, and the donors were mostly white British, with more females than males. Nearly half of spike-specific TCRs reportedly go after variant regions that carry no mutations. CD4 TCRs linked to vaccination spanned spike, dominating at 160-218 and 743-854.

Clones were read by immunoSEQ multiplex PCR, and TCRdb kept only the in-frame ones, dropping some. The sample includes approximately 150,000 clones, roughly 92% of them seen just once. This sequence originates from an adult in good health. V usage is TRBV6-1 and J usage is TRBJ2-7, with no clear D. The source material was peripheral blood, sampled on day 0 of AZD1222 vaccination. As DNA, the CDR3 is TGTGCCAGCAGTGAACAGCCGAGGAGCTCCTACGAGCAGTACTTC. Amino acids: CASSEQPRSSYEQYF.